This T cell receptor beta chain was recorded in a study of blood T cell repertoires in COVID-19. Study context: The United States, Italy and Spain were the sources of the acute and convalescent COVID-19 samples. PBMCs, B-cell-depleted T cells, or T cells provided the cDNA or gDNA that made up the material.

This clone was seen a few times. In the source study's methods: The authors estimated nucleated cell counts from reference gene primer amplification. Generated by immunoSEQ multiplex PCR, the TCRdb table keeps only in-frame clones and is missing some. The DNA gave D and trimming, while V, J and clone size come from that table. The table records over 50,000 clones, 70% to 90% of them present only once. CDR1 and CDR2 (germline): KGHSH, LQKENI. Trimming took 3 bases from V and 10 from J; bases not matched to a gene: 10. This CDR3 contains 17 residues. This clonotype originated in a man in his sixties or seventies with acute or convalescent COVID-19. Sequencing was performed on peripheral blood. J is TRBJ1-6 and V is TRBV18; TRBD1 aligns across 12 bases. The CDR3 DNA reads TGTGCCAGCTCACCGGGACAGGGGGCCTCACTAGGGTCACCCCTCCACTTT. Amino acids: CASSPGQGASLGSPLHF.